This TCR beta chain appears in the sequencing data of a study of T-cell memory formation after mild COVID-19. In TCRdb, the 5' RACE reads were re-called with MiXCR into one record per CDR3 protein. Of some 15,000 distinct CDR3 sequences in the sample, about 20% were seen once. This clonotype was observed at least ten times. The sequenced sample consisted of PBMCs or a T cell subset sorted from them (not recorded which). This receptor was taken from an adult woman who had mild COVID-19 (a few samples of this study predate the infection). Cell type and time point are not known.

CDR3 nucleotides: TGTGCCAGTAGTATTGCGGGGGGAGCTTTCTTT. Its protein is CASSIAGGAFF. The V call is TRBV19, the J call TRBJ1-1; weak D call: TRBD1 (5 bases). The CDR3 loop spans 11 amino acids. The germline V gene has CDR1 LNHDA and CDR2 SQIVND (reference sequence). Trimming stripped 3 bases from V and 10 bases from J, with 9 bases between.